This T cell receptor (beta chain) is from a study of OX40 agonist ivuxolimab in advanced cancers. Study at large: One hepatocellular carcinoma and two cutaneous melanoma patients partially responded.

Patients had blood sampled at baseline and again on cycle 4 day 1 and cycle 7 day 1. Method: immunoSEQ multiplex PCR; TCRdb's copy keeps in-frame clones and lacks some. In the table there are roughly 74,000 clones, 94% of which are singletons. Details on this clone: Its antigen remains unknown.

General observations from the study: It was also the case that some nonresponders had low normalized T-cell clonal expansion. The investigators did not determine what antigen specificity the expanded peripheral T cells had.

This sequence originates from an adult with an advanced solid tumor such as melanoma, head and neck, liver or kidney cancer. The source material was CD4+ or CD8+ T cells sorted from blood, sampled in a trial of the OX40 agonist ivuxolimab.

The CDR3 DNA reads as TGTGCCAGCAGCTGGGCCCCCGGGAACACTGAAGCTTTCTTT. Translation: CASSWAPGNTEAFF. The chain joins TRBV5-5 to TRBJ1-1; D gene uncertain. Trimming shortened V by 3 bases and J by 1 base, and 10 bases separated the two germline ends. This CDR3 comprises 14 residues. Per germline, CDR1 SGHKS and CDR2 YYEKEE (reference sequence).